These 22 T cell receptor beta chains originate from one sample sequenced in a study of beta chain features in type 1 diabetes. Since all of the isolated RNA was reverse transcribed, expressed TCRB transcripts were what got sequenced. The assay was immunoSEQ multiplex PCR, and TCRdb's table has in-frame clones only and misses some. The top ten hold roughly 0.036% of the sample, which has roughly 450,000 clones, about 15% seen once. Sequencing used naive CD4+ T cells from blood. The receptors were sampled from a man under 40 in good health.

As for this clone: This CDR3 is also generated by other DNA sequences in the sample. The V call is TRBV30, the J call TRBJ1-4, with 9 bases matching TRBD1. In germline, CDR1 is GTSNPN, CDR2 SVGIG (reference sequence). Unmatched junction bases numbered 7, after V lost 3 bases and J lost 8 bases. There are 14 residues in the CDR3. The CDR3 reads CAWSPGQGGEKLFF. CDR3 coding DNA: TGTGCCTGGAGCCCGGGACAGGGTGGCGAAAAACTGTTTTTT.

This clone appeared many times. This rearrangement joins TRBV30 to TRBJ1-2; TRBD1 matches at 7 bases. V was pared by 2 bases and J by 3 bases, with 3 bases of the junction left unmatched. The CDR3 totals 13 residues. Per germline, CDR1 GTSNPN and CDR2 SVGIG (reference sequence). The CDR3 protein is CAWSHGTDYGYTF. CDR3 coding DNA: TGTGCCTGGAGTCACGGGACAGACTATGGCTACACCTTC.

This clone has just a few counts. The chain links TRBV27 to TRBJ1-2; D may be TRBD1 (5 bases). CDR1 is MNHEY and CDR2 is SMNVEV in the germline V gene (reference sequence). The CDR3 loop spans 18 amino acids. Trimming removed 0 bases at V and 1 base at J, with 18 bases between. The CDR3: CASSLSDGSRGHNYGYTF. CDR3 coding DNA: TGTGCCAGCAGTTTATCCGACGGGTCCCGAGGACATAACTATGGCTACACCTTC.

Only a few counts were recorded for this clone. The V gene is TRBV4-3, the J gene TRBJ1-5; D not certain. Trimming shortened V by 4 bases and J by 2 bases, and 12 bases separated the two germline ends. Germline CDR1 is LGHNA and CDR2 is YSLEER. This CDR3 has 15 residues. The CDR3 coding sequence is TGCGCCAGCAGCCCAGAGACGGGCCGCAATCAGCCCCAGCATTTT. Translation gives CASSPETGRNQPQHF.

In its sample, this clone was seen once. The chain combines TRBV7-8 with TRBJ2-1; TRBD2 matches 11 bases. V gave up 5 bases and J gave up 7 bases; unmatched junction bases: 13. Germline-derived CDR1 and CDR2 are SGHVS and FQNEAQ. The CDR3 consists of 17 residues. This chain's CDR3 is CASSRLSGRASDNEQFF. In DNA, the CDR3 is TGTGCCAGCAGCCGCCTTAGCGGGAGGGCCTCGGATAATGAGCAGTTCTTC. Drawing the rest from reference TRBV7-8 and TRBJ2-1, the complete variable domain is GAGVSQSPRYKVAKRGQDVALRCDPISGHVSLFWYQQALGQGPEFLTYFQNEAQLDKSGLPSDRFFAERPEGSVSTLKIQRTQQEDSAVYLCASSRLSGRASDNEQFFGPGTRLTVL.

The CDR3 DNA reads TGTGCCAGCTCCCGGACTAGCGGGAGCATCGCAGATACGCAGTATTTT. It codes for CASSRTSGSIADTQYF. The chain has TRBV18 and TRBJ2-3, with 13 positions matching TRBD2. J was trimmed by 4 bases and V by 6 bases; bases with no gene match: 7. The CDR3 runs to 16 residues. Germline CDR1 reads KGHSH; CDR2 reads LQKENI. Together with reference TRBV18 and TRBJ2-3, the CDR3 gives the full variable domain: NAGVMQNPRHLVRRRGQEARLRCSPMKGHSHVYWYRQLPEEGLKFMVYLQKENIIDESGMPKERFSAEFPKEGPSILRIQQVVRGDSAAYFCASSRTSGSIADTQYFGPGTRLTVL.

The gene calls are TRBV9 and TRBJ2-5, with 7 positions matching TRBD1. This CDR3 has 16 amino acids. In germline, CDR1 is SGDLS, CDR2 YYNGEE. Losses at the gene ends were 4 bases for V and 3 bases for J; bases not matched to a gene: 12. CDR3: CASSSQSGTVKETQYF. The CDR3 coding sequence is TGTGCCAGCAGCTCCCAGTCCGGGACAGTAAAAGAGACCCAGTACTTC. Full variable domain (remainder filled in from reference TRBV9 and TRBJ2-5): DSGVTQTPKHLITATGQRVTLRCSPRSGDLSVYWYQQSLDQGLQFLIQYYNGEERAKGNILERFSAQQFPDLHSELNLSSLELGDSALYFCASSSQSGTVKETQYFGPGTRLLVL.

This clone was counted a few times. This rearrangement joins TRBV5-1 to TRBJ2-1; no definite D call. This CDR3 region has 14 residues. The germline V and J ends were trimmed by 0 bases and 8 bases, with 12 bases remaining between them. Germline lookup yields CDR1 SGHRS and CDR2 YFSETQ. CDR3 nucleotide sequence: TGCGCCAGCAGCTTGGATAGGAGCGCGGATGAGCAGTTCTTC. This encodes CASSLDRSADEQFF.

This rearrangement joins TRBV30 to TRBJ1-2; 7 positions agree with TRBD1. From germline, CDR1 is GTSNPN and CDR2 SVGIG (reference sequence). The CDR3 runs 15 residues. Trimming took 0 bases from V and 3 from J; bases not matched to a gene: 7. This chain's CDR3 is CAWSVNRGDYYGYTF. DNA for the CDR3: TGTGCCTGGAGTGTAAACAGGGGAGATTACTATGGCTACACCTTC.

The rearrangement uses TRBV7-9 and TRBJ2-1, with TRBD2 identical over 11 bases. There are 16 residues in the CDR3. Losses at the gene ends were 5 bases for V and 3 bases for J; bases not matched to a gene: 6. Germline V lookup: CDR1 SEHNR, CDR2 FQNEAQ (reference sequence). CDR3 residues: CASSKYGTSGYNEQFF. The CDR3 coding sequence is TGTGCCAGCAGCAAATACGGGACTAGCGGCTACAATGAGCAGTTCTTC.

In regard to this clone: In the same sample, other DNA sequences code for this CDR3. V usage is TRBV30 and J usage is TRBJ2-6; TRBD1 is a possible D gene (5 bases). The germline gives CDR1 GTSNPN, CDR2 SVGIG (reference sequence). Trimming cost V 3 bases and J 1 base, with 7 bases left between them. CDR3 length: 14 amino acids. The CDR3 region has the DNA TGTGCCTGGAGCACAGGTTCTGGGGCCAACGTCCTGACTTTC. Translating it yields CAWSTGSGANVLTF.

This clone was found a few times. The chain joins TRBV18 to TRBJ1-1, with D hard to call. The CDR3 has 13 amino acids. V was clipped by 6 bases and J by 9 bases, with 17 bases between them. The germline gives CDR1 KGHSH, CDR2 LQKENI. CDR3: CASSSELSDQAFF. In nucleotides, the CDR3 is TGTGCCAGCTCCTCGGAACTCTCTGACCAAGCTTTCTTT.

This clone showed up just a few times. The chain joins TRBV7-7 to TRBJ2-1; 10 nucleotides agree with TRBD2. J gave up 4 bases and V 5 bases, and 11 bases lay outside the gene matches. The CDR3 is 17 residues long. Per germline, CDR1 SSHAT and CDR2 FNYEAQ (reference sequence). CDR3 amino acids: CASSPKLGTSAYNEQFF. The DNA of the CDR3 is TGTGCCAGCAGCCCCAAACTGGGGACTAGCGCATACAATGAGCAGTTCTTC.

This clone was detected a few times. The rearrangement links TRBV19 to TRBJ2-1; 7 bases match TRBD1. Germline assignment: CDR1 LNHDA and CDR2 SQIVND (reference sequence). This CDR3 comprises 11 residues. The V segment lost 8 bases and the J segment 10 bases; nucleotides outside the gene matches: 5. CDR3 bases: TGTGCCAGTCAACTAGGGGGCGAGCAGTTCTTC. As protein: CASQLGGEQFF.

This clone was seen only a few times. This sequence joins TRBV29-1 and TRBJ1-4; D is ambiguous. The germline CDR1 and CDR2 sequences are SQVTM and ANQGSEA. V lost 4 bases and J 7 bases, leaving 13 bases between the germline ends. CDR3 length: 13 residues. DNA of the CDR3: TGCAGCGTTGTAGGTCGGCCCGGTGAAAAACTGTTTTTT. This translates into CSVVGRPGEKLFF.

As for this clone: The same CDR3 also results from other DNA sequences found in this sample. This chain uses TRBV6-5 with TRBJ2-5; weak D call: TRBD2 (5 bases). The CDR3 sequence is 12 residues long. The germline V gene encodes CDR1 MNHEY and CDR2 SVGAGI. V dropped 6 bases and J dropped 2 bases, with 7 bases sitting between them. The CDR3 region is CASSRLQETQYF. The CDR3 DNA follows: TGTGCCAGCAGCCGACTACAAGAGACCCAGTACTTC.

The genes are TRBV7-6 and TRBJ2-6; TRBD2 might be the D (6 bases). CDR1 and CDR2 from the germline V gene are SGHVS and FNYEAQ. CDR3 length equals 15 residues. V was clipped by 4 bases and J by 2 bases, with 9 bases between them. The chain's CDR3 is CASSSGEAGANVLTF. The CDR3 coding sequence is TGTGCCAGCAGCTCCGGGGAGGCTGGGGCCAACGTCCTGACTTTC.

The rearrangement links TRBV5-6 to TRBJ2-3; 9 bases align to TRBD1. The CDR3 consists of 15 residues. Trimming removed 4 bases from V and 5 bases from J; junction bases left unmatched: 8. Germline V gene lookup returns CDR1 SGHDT and CDR2 YYEEEE. This CDR3 is CASSPRQGVRDTQYF. CDR3 in DNA: TGTGCCAGCAGCCCCCGACAGGGGGTTAGAGATACGCAGTATTTT.

This clone was observed a few times. Distinct nucleotide sequences in the sample also encode this CDR3. The chain links TRBV7-9 to TRBJ2-6; unclear D gene. The CDR3 runs to 12 residues. Trimming pared 4 bases from V and 4 bases from J, leaving 2 bases between. Per the germline V gene, CDR1 is SEHNR and CDR2 is FQNEAQ (reference sequence). CDR3 amino acids: CASSSGANVLTF. The CDR3 coding sequence is TGTGCCAGCAGCTCCGGGGCCAACGTCCTGACTTTC. Combining the CDR3 with reference TRBV7-9 and TRBJ2-6 gives the whole variable domain DTGVSQNPRHKITKRGQNVTFRCDPISEHNRLYWYRQTLGQGPEFLTYFQNEAQLEKSRLLSDRFSAERPKGSFSTLEIQRTEQGDSAMYLCASSSGANVLTFGAGSRLTVL.

V is TRBV7-2 and J is TRBJ2-1; 7 bases agree with TRBD2. The J segment lost 9 bases and the V segment lost 6 bases, leaving 14 bases of the junction unmatched. This CDR3 contains 15 residues. Germline lookup yields CDR1 SGHTA and CDR2 FQGNSA. CDR3 DNA: TGTGCCAGCAGACGGTCCGGACTAGGGGTCGGTGAGCAGTTCTTC. Translated: CASRRSGLGVGEQFF.

The rearrangement joins TRBV5-1 to TRBJ2-1; weak D call: TRBD2 (6 bases). V dropped 3 bases and J dropped 7 bases, with 14 bases sitting between them. The germline V gene encodes CDR1 SGHRS and CDR2 YFSETQ. The CDR3 runs 14 residues. For the CDR3, the DNA is TGCGCCAGCAGCTCGGAGACTAGGCGTAATGAGCAGTTCTTC. This gives the protein CASSSETRRNEQFF.

This clone occurred once. V is TRBV7-9 and J is TRBJ2-5; tentatively, D is TRBD2 (6 bases). Between the trimmed V and J ends, which lost 6 bases and 4 bases, there was a span of 15 bases. The CDR3 loop spans 14 amino acids. CDR1 and CDR2 (germline): SEHNR, FQNEAQ (reference sequence). CDR3 bases: TGTGCCAGCAGTAATGGGCGGGGCCCAGAGACCCAGTACTTC. It specifies CASSNGRGPETQYF.